The 11 T cell receptor beta chains below come from one sample, sequenced in a study of T-cell memory formation after mild COVID-19. MiXCR, run by TCRdb on the 5' RACE reads, gives a single entry per CDR3 protein. Counted here are hundreds of thousands of distinct CDR3 sequences, nearly 25% occurring once; the ten biggest clones make up around 13%. Sequenced: PBMCs or a T cell subset sorted from them (not recorded which). These receptors were taken from an adult woman who had mild COVID-19 (a few samples of this study predate the infection). Cell type and time point are not known.

This clonotype has at least ten counts. The chain combines TRBV7-9 with TRBJ1-2; D ambiguous. Germline CDR1 and CDR2: SEHNR and FQNEAQ (reference sequence). V was shortened by 5 bases and J by 4 bases, with 17 bases between the two germline ends. The CDR3 runs to 15 residues. The CDR3, as DNA: TGTGCCAGCAGCCCTCTCCGGGCTACCGTCTATGGCTACACCTTC. Its protein product is CASSPLRATVYGYTF.

The chain carries TRBV3-1 and TRBJ2-3, with D tentatively TRBD2 (6 bases). The CDR3 totals 13 residues. Germline V gene data show CDR1 as LGHDT and CDR2 as YNNKEL (reference sequence). V was cut by 10 bases and J by 14 bases, with 25 bases left in between. CDR3 in DNA: TGTGCCACCCGGGAGCGGACCACAGATGCGCTGTATTTT. Its protein is CATRERTTDALYF.

The chain recombines TRBV2 with TRBJ2-3; 7 bases fit TRBD1. This CDR3 region has 14 residues. After removal of 5 bases from V and 4 bases from J, the junction contained 6 bases not matched to a gene. The germline gives CDR1 SNHLY, CDR2 FYNNEI. The CDR3 DNA follows: TGTGCCAGCAGTAAACAGGGGTTCCCAGATACGCAGTATTTT. Its protein product is CASSKQGFPDTQYF.

This clonotype was counted many times. The gene calls are TRBV12-3 or TRBV12-4 and TRBJ2-7, with D unclear. Trimming removed 2 bases from V and 2 bases from J, with 4 bases in between. The CDR3 covers 12 residues. Here the CDR3 reads CASSLRPYEQYF. The CDR3 DNA is TGTGCCAGCAGTTTAAGACCCTACGAGCAGTACTTC.

The chain couples TRBV3-1 to TRBJ2-4, with D possibly being TRBD2 (5 bases). V lost 1 base and J 8 bases, leaving 12 bases between the germline ends. This CDR3 has 14 amino acids. Germline values: CDR1 LGHDT, CDR2 YNNKEL (reference sequence). The DNA for the CDR3 is TGTGCCAGCAGCCAAGTTGTGTGGGGAGACATTCAGTACTTC. Translating gives CASSQVVWGDIQYF. Based on the CDR3 plus reference TRBV3-1 and TRBJ2-4, the full variable domain is DTAVSQTPKYLVTQMGNDKSIKCEQNLGHDTMYWYKQDSKKFLKIMFSYNNKELIINETVPNRFSPKSPDKAHLNLHINSLELGDSAVYFCASSQVVWGDIQYFGAGTRLSVL.

This clonotype has just a few counts. The chain is built from TRBV5-4 and TRBJ2-5, with a possible D match to TRBD2 (7 bases). The CDR3 sequence is 15 residues long. CDR1 and CDR2 from the germline V gene are SGHNT and YYREEE (reference sequence). Trimming cost V 3 bases and J 1 base, with 13 bases left between them. CDR3 protein: CASSWTAGAQETQYF. In DNA, the CDR3 is TGTGCCAGCAGCTGGACGGCGGGGGCCCAAGAGACCCAGTACTTC.

This clonotype was seen a handful of times. V usage is TRBV29-1 and J usage is TRBJ2-7, with 7 bases that match TRBD1. The CDR3 covers 15 residues. Germline V gene data show CDR1 as SQVTM and CDR2 as ANQGSEA. V lost 2 bases to trimming and J lost 4 bases; unmatched junction nucleotides: 11. CDR3: CSVETERTGLYEQYF. CDR3 coding DNA: TGCAGCGTTGAAACTGAGAGGACAGGCCTTTACGAGCAGTACTTC.

This clonotype has a handful of counts. The V and J genes are TRBV6-1 and TRBJ2-3; weak D call: TRBD2 (7 bases). V gave up 6 bases and J gave up 3 bases, with 16 bases separating them. The length of the CDR3 is 15 residues. Germline assignment: CDR1 MNHNS and CDR2 SASEGT. The CDR3 DNA reads as TGTGCCAGCAGCCCCCGGGGGGCCTTGACAGATACGCAGTATTTT. It translates to CASSPRGALTDTQYF.

The CDR3 region has the DNA TGCGCCAGCAGCAAGGCCGGGACAGGCCTCTCCTACGAGCAGTACTTC. As protein: CASSKAGTGLSYEQYF. The V and J genes are TRBV5-1 and TRBJ2-7; 8 nucleotides match TRBD1. V lost 4 bases, J lost 0 bases, and 9 bases stayed unmatched. CDR3 size: 16 residues. Germline CDR1 reads SGHRS; CDR2 reads YFSETQ.

There are a few counts of this clonotype. This rearrangement joins TRBV6-2 or TRBV6-3 to TRBJ1-2; TRBD1 aligns across 11 bases. Germline loops: CDR1 MNHEY, CDR2 SVGEGT. J was trimmed by 4 bases and V by 5 bases; bases with no gene match: 12. This CDR3 spans 17 amino acids. The DNA for the CDR3 is TGTGCCAGCAGTGACCGGACAGGGGGCTCCACTTTCTATGGCTACACCTTC. Amino acid sequence: CASSDRTGGSTFYGYTF.

The chain links TRBV29-1 to TRBJ2-2, with TRBD1 matching over 12 bases. Germline CDR1 SQVTM, CDR2 ANQGSEA. CDR3 size: 15 residues. Trimming removed 5 bases from V and 7 bases from J; junction bases left unmatched: 8. This chain's CDR3 is CSVPGQGAMDGELFF. CDR3 DNA sequence: TGCAGCGTTCCGGGACAGGGGGCAATGGACGGGGAGCTGTTTTTT.